The 29 T cell receptor beta chains presented below share a single source sample, sequenced in a study of blood T cell repertoires in COVID-19. Only in-frame clones appear in the TCRdb table, and some are missing; sequencing was by immunoSEQ multiplex PCR. The table has about 240,000 clones, 88% seen once. The specimen was peripheral blood. These receptors came from a woman between 25 and 40 years old with acute or convalescent COVID-19.

The chain is built from TRBV6-5 and TRBJ2-1; 7 bases are shared with TRBD2. The CDR3 has 14 amino acids. The germline gives CDR1 MNHEY, CDR2 SVGAGI. With 5 bases clipped from V and 3 bases from J, the junction kept 4 bases outside the gene matches. This CDR3 is CASSLRTSYNEQFF. For the CDR3, the DNA is TGTGCCAGCAGTCTCAGGACTAGCTACAATGAGCAGTTCTTC.

This chain connects TRBV7-9 to TRBJ2-7; 8 bases align to TRBD2. CDR3 length: 17 residues. The V gene's germline CDR1 is SEHNR and CDR2 FQNEAQ (reference sequence). V shed 3 bases and J 0 bases; nucleotides not matched to a gene: 10. The CDR3 DNA reads TGTGCCAGCAGCTTGGCGGGGGGAGGGAGGAGCTCCTACGAGCAGTACTTC. Its protein is CASSLAGGGRSSYEQYF.

The V and J genes are TRBV5-1 and TRBJ2-5; 10 bases are shared with TRBD2. V lost 1 base and J lost 3; bases outside the gene matches: 9. The CDR3 totals 17 residues. Germline values: CDR1 SGHRS, CDR2 YFSETQ. The CDR3 sequence is CASSLQSSLAGEETQYF. In DNA form, the CDR3 reads TGCGCCAGCAGCTTGCAGTCCTCTCTAGCGGGAGAAGAGACCCAGTACTTC.

The V gene is TRBV27, the J gene TRBJ2-3; D perhaps matches TRBD1 (6 bases). The V end lost 6 bases, the J end lost 4 bases, and 20 bases lay between the germline ends. The germline V gene encodes CDR1 MNHEY and CDR2 SMNVEV (reference sequence). CDR3 length: 16 amino acids. The chain's CDR3 is CASSLYTGRGSDTQYF. The CDR3 nucleotides are TGTGCCAGCAGCCTTTATACTGGCAGGGGATCAGATACGCAGTATTTT.

CDR3 sequence (DNA): TGTGCCTGGAGGGACAGGGCCACAGATACGCAGTATTTT. This sequence encodes CAWRDRATDTQYF. The chain links TRBV30 to TRBJ2-3, with 8 bases lining up with TRBD1. The CDR3 has 13 residues. Germline assignment: CDR1 GTSNPN and CDR2 SVGIG (reference sequence). Trimming cost V 3 bases and J 2 bases; bases outside gene matches: 1.

The gene calls are TRBV11-2 and TRBJ2-1; 11 nucleotides line up with TRBD2. V shed 5 bases, J shed 3 bases, and the junction held 9 bases outside the gene matches. The germline gives CDR1 SGHAT, CDR2 FQNNGV. CDR3 length: 17 residues. CDR3 nucleotide sequence: TGTGCCAGCAGCCAGAGGCTAGCGGGAGGAGGCTACAATGAGCAGTTCTTC. Its translation is CASSQRLAGGGYNEQFF.

This chain joins TRBV14 and TRBJ2-7; a possible D gene is TRBD1 (5 bases). Trimming stripped 7 bases from V and 4 bases from J, with 14 bases between. The CDR3 totals 13 residues. Germline CDR1 SGHDN, CDR2 FVKESK. CDR3 DNA sequence: TGTGCCAGCATCGGTCAGGGTGGTTACGAGCAGTACTTC. Translated, it gives CASIGQGGYEQYF.

This clone is a singleton in its sample. CDR3 DNA: TGTGCCAGCAGCGACAGGGTATATGGCTACACCTTC. It encodes CASSDRVYGYTF. The J gene is TRBJ1-2, the V gene TRBV11-3, with 7 bases identical to TRBD1. From germline, CDR1 is SGHNT and CDR2 YENEEA. CDR3 length: 12 amino acids. Germline trimming cut 5 bases from V and 5 bases from J; bases unmatched to any gene: 2.

V is TRBV7-2 and J is TRBJ2-3; possibly TRBD1 for D (5 bases). The V end lost 1 base, the J end lost 5 bases, and 13 bases lay between the germline ends. The CDR3 runs 15 residues. Germline assignment: CDR1 SGHTA and CDR2 FQGNSA. The CDR3 here is CASSLEGATLDTQYF. CDR3 nucleotide sequence: TGTGCCAGCAGCTTAGAAGGGGCCACCTTAGATACGCAGTATTTT. Variable domain in full (rest from reference TRBV7-2 and TRBJ2-3): GAGVSQSPSNKVTEKGKDVELRCDPISGHTALYWYRQSLGQGLEFLIYFQGNSAPDKSGLPSDRFSAERTGGSVSTLTIQRTQQEDSAVYLCASSLEGATLDTQYFGPGTRLTVL.

The V and J genes are TRBV18 and TRBJ2-1; D uncertain. CDR1 and CDR2 from the germline V gene are KGHSH and LQKENI. CDR3 length equals 13 residues. Trimming left V 3 bases short and J 9 bases short, with 12 bases between. The CDR3 DNA is TGTGCCAGCTCACCTTCGCGTGCCGCTGAGCAGTTCTTC. The encoded protein is CASSPSRAAEQFF.

As for this clone: Distinct nucleotide sequences in the sample also encode this CDR3. CDR3 nucleotide sequence: TGCAGCGTGGCGGGGGAGACCCAGTACTTC. It yields the protein CSVAGETQYF. This chain uses TRBV29-1 with TRBJ2-5; possibly TRBD2 for D (6 bases). CDR1 is SQVTM and CDR2 is ANQGSEA in the germline V gene. The CDR3 contains 10 residues. Trimming stripped 6 bases from V and 5 bases from J, with 7 bases between.

The gene calls are TRBV29-1 and TRBJ2-5, with D uncertain. Germline CDR1 is SQVTM and CDR2 is ANQGSEA. The V and J ends lost 8 bases and 5 bases respectively, with 12 bases between them. The CDR3 consists of 11 residues. The CDR3: CSFWVGETQYF. The CDR3 nucleotides are TGCAGCTTCTGGGTCGGGGAGACCCAGTACTTC.

This rearrangement joins TRBV5-4 to TRBJ2-1; D not certain. The V gene's germline CDR1 is SGHNT and CDR2 YYREEE (reference sequence). Trimming took off 5 bases at V and 0 bases at J, with 15 bases between the two ends. CDR3 length: 16 amino acids. CDR3 region: CASRTEAVRSYNEQFF. The CDR3 DNA reads TGTGCCAGCAGAACCGAGGCGGTTCGCTCCTACAATGAGCAGTTCTTC. Complete variable domain (other parts from reference TRBV5-4 and TRBJ2-1): ETGVTQSPTHLIKTRGQQVTLRCSSQSGHNTVSWYQQALGQGPQFIFQYYREEENGRGNFPPRFSGLQFPNYSSELNVNALELDDSALYLCASRTEAVRSYNEQFFGPGTRLTVL.

The genes are TRBV4-1 and TRBJ2-1; D is possibly TRBD2 (5 bases). CDR1 and CDR2 (germline): MGHRA, YSYEKL. CDR3 length: 13 amino acids. The V end was cut by 1 base, the J end by 6 bases, with 7 bases between. The CDR3 DNA sequence: TGCGCCAGCAGCCAAGGAGGGAGCAATGAGCAGTTCTTC. This sequence encodes CASSQGGSNEQFF.

This clone has a single count. The chain is built from TRBV6-5 and TRBJ2-1; no clear D. The germline V gene encodes CDR1 MNHEY and CDR2 SVGAGI. There are 13 residues in the CDR3. Trimming took off 2 bases at V and 6 bases at J, with 8 bases between the two ends. The CDR3 here is CASSYQLSNEQFF. As DNA, the CDR3 is TGTGCCAGCAGTTACCAACTCTCCAATGAGCAGTTCTTC.

The genes are TRBV5-8 and TRBJ2-7, with TRBD1 matching 7 bases. CDR1 is SGHTS and CDR2 is YDEGEE in the germline V gene. The CDR3 sequence is 14 residues long. V trimming: 7 bases; J trimming: 3 bases; junction bases outside the gene matches: 10. CDR3 nucleotide sequence: TGTGCCAGCGTAGGAACCCAGGGGGACTACGAGCAGTACTTC. Its translation: CASVGTQGDYEQYF.

The V call is TRBV5-1, the J call TRBJ2-3, with 9 nucleotides matching TRBD1. With V trimmed by 3 bases and J by 4 bases, 9 bases remained unmatched. The germline V gene encodes CDR1 SGHRS and CDR2 YFSETQ. The CDR3 contains 16 residues. As DNA, the CDR3 is TGCGCCAGCAGCTGGGTACAGGGGGCGAGATCAGATACGCAGTATTTT. This codes for CASSWVQGARSDTQYF.

In the case of this clone: Distinct nucleotide sequences in the sample also encode this CDR3. The V gene is TRBV7-9, the J gene TRBJ1-5; 7 nucleotides line up with TRBD1. Germline values: CDR1 SEHNR, CDR2 FQNEAQ (reference sequence). This CDR3 has 14 amino acids. Germline trimming cut 5 bases from V and 4 bases from J; bases unmatched to any gene: 5. DNA of the CDR3: TGTGCCAGCAGCCTACGGGACAGTAATCAGCCCCAGCATTTT. It is translated as CASSLRDSNQPQHF. The full variable domain, with the rest looked up from reference TRBV7-9 and TRBJ1-5, is DTGVSQNPRHKITKRGQNVTFRCDPISEHNRLYWYRQTLGQGPEFLTYFQNEAQLEKSRLLSDRFSAERPKGSFSTLEIQRTEQGDSAMYLCASSLRDSNQPQHFGDGTRLSIL.

V usage is TRBV7-8 and J usage is TRBJ2-3, with 11 positions matching TRBD2. The CDR3 has 20 residues. Germline lookup yields CDR1 SGHVS and CDR2 FQNEAQ. V dropped 2 bases and J dropped 0; count of bases not matched to a gene: 13. The CDR3 protein is CASSLLLIAGGDTSTDTQYF. CDR3 bases: TGTGCCAGCAGCTTATTATTAATAGCGGGAGGGGACACTAGCACAGATACGCAGTATTTT.

This clone was counted once. The rearrangement uses TRBV6-2 or TRBV6-3 and TRBJ1-4; TRBD1 might be the D (5 bases). In germline, CDR1 is MNHEY, CDR2 SVGEGT. CDR3 length: 15 residues. With 1 base removed from V and 4 bases from J, the gap between germline ends came to 10 bases. The DNA of the CDR3 is TGTGCCAGCAGTTACTTACGACAGATTAATGAAAAACTGTTTTTT. Translating gives CASSYLRQINEKLFF.

The chain links TRBV7-8 to TRBJ1-1; D uncertain. This CDR3 is built from 14 residues. Germline CDR1 SGHVS, CDR2 FQNEAQ. V was pared by 5 bases and J by 1 base, with 11 bases between. CDR3 nucleotides: TGTGCCAGCAGCCATGACGGGAGGAACACTGAAGCTTTCTTT. Amino acid sequence: CASSHDGRNTEAFF.

The chain uses TRBV19 and TRBJ2-1; 8 bases map to TRBD2. CDR3 length equals 13 residues. Trimming at V came to 3 bases and at J to 12 bases, leaving 7 bases not matched to a gene. CDR1 is LNHDA, CDR2 SQIVND, per germline (reference sequence). In nucleotides, the CDR3 is TGTGCCAGTAGTATTAGCGGGAACGCTGCGCAGTTCTTC. This gives the protein CASSISGNAAQFF.

This chain connects TRBV4-3 to TRBJ2-6; 7 bases agree with TRBD2. Per germline, CDR1 LGHNA and CDR2 YSLEER. V shed 0 bases, J shed 1 base, and the junction held 12 bases outside the gene matches. This CDR3 contains 20 residues. CDR3 amino acids: CASSQDSTGSGLSGANVLTF. CDR3 DNA: TGCGCCAGCAGCCAAGATTCAACGGGTAGCGGGTTGTCTGGGGCCAACGTCCTGACTTTC.

V is TRBV15 and J is TRBJ1-4, with D maybe TRBD1 (5 bases). In germline, CDR1 is LNHNV, CDR2 YYDKDF (reference sequence). This CDR3 has 16 residues. Trimming removed 5 bases at V and 6 bases at J, with 19 bases between. This CDR3 reads CATSGESGTPYEKLFF. DNA for the CDR3: TGTGCCACCAGCGGTGAATCCGGGACTCCGTATGAAAAACTGTTTTTT. The full variable domain, rest sourced from reference TRBV15 and TRBJ1-4, is DAMVIQNPRYQVTQFGKPVTLSCSQTLNHNVMYWYQQKSSQAPKLLFHYYDKDFNNEADTPDNFQSRRPNTSFCFLDIRSPGLGDTAMYLCATSGESGTPYEKLFFGSGTQLSVL.

This clone was recorded only once. The rearrangement uses TRBV7-9 and TRBJ1-2; D ambiguous. Germline CDR1 SEHNR, CDR2 FQNEAQ (reference sequence). The CDR3 is made up of 15 amino acids. The germline V and J ends were trimmed by 2 bases and 5 bases, with 15 bases remaining between them. CDR3 nucleotides: TGTGCCAGCAGCTTAATTGGGGTAGAGGGATATGGCTACACCTTC. Amino acid sequence: CASSLIGVEGYGYTF. Supplemented by reference TRBV7-9 and TRBJ1-2, the full variable domain reads DTGVSQNPRHKITKRGQNVTFRCDPISEHNRLYWYRQTLGQGPEFLTYFQNEAQLEKSRLLSDRFSAERPKGSFSTLEIQRTEQGDSAMYLCASSLIGVEGYGYTFGSGTRLTVV.

The chain links TRBV6-5 to TRBJ2-1; tentative D call: TRBD1 (5 bases). From germline, CDR1 is MNHEY and CDR2 SVGAGI. The CDR3 has 15 amino acids. V was shortened by 3 bases and J by 6 bases, with 15 bases between the two germline ends. Written as DNA, the CDR3 is TGTGCCAGCAGTTATGGGGCCTCGCTAGGCAATGAGCAGTTCTTC. Translation: CASSYGASLGNEQFF.

The rearrangement joins TRBV3-1 (or the pseudogene TRBV3-2) to TRBJ1-3; TRBD1 aligns across 8 bases. CDR1 and CDR2 from the germline V gene are LGHDT and YNNKEL (reference sequence). V lost 2 bases, J lost 0 bases, and 6 bases stayed unmatched. The CDR3 is made up of 17 amino acids. CDR3 nucleotides: TGTGCCAGCAGCCAACCCGGACAGGGCCCCTCTGGAAACACCATATATTTT. It is translated as CASSQPGQGPSGNTIYF.

This chain joins TRBV9 and TRBJ2-7; D not resolved. The length of the CDR3 is 13 residues. The germline gives CDR1 SGDLS, CDR2 YYNGEE. The V and J ends lost 0 bases and 5 bases respectively, with 9 bases between them. Written as DNA, the CDR3 is TGTGCCAGCAGCGTAGCCCCCCGGGACGAGCAGTACTTC. This codes for CASSVAPRDEQYF.

The chain recombines TRBV7-2 with TRBJ1-2, with a possible D match to TRBD1 (5 bases). V was cut by 7 bases and J by 8 bases, with 17 bases left in between. CDR3 length: 13 amino acids. CDR1 and CDR2 (germline): SGHTA, FQGNSA. CDR3 region: CASTLWGELGYTF. The DNA for the CDR3 is TGTGCCAGCACCCTCTGGGGGGAACTAGGCTACACCTTC.